This T cell receptor beta chain is from a study of response to subunit inactivated influenza vaccine. Germline assignment: CDR1 MDHEN and CDR2 SYDVKM. The CDR3 totals 14 residues. V was trimmed by 7 bases and J by 4 bases, leaving 17 bases between them. MiXCR, applied by TCRdb to the RT-PCR reads, yields one record per CDR3 protein. The sample holds 530,000 or so distinct CDR3 sequences; 13% to 15% are singletons and the top ten take over 8.5%. Findings and limits, study-wide: With each seasonal influenza vaccination, the authors suggested, few new T cells are recruited.

With respect to this clonotype: What it binds is unknown.

The receptor was derived from a man in his fifties or sixties who received an inactivated influenza vaccine. The specimen was PBMCs from blood, collected approximately 12 days after vaccination. This chain links TRBV28 with TRBJ2-7; a weak D match, TRBD2 (6 bases). CDR3 loop: CASTNGGSEYEQYF. The CDR3 DNA is TGTGCCAGCACCAATGGGGGGTCGGAATACGAGCAGTACTTC.